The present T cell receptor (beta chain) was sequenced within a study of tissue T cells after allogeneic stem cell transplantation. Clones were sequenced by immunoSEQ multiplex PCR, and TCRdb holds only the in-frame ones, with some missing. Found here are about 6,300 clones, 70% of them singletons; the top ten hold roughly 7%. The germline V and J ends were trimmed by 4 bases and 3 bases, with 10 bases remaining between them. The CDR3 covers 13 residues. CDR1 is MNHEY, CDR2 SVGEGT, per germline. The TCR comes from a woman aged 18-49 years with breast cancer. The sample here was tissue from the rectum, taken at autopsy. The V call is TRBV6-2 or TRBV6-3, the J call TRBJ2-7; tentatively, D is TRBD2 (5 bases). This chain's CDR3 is CASSSPDFYEQYF. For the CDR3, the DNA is TGTGCCAGCAGTTCGCCGGACTTCTACGAGCAGTACTTC.